This T cell receptor (beta chain) stems from a study of blood T cell repertoires in COVID-19. In the study overall: COVID-19 samples from acute and convalescent phases originated in the United States, Italy and Spain. PBMCs, B-cell-depleted T cells, or T cells provided the cDNA or gDNA that made up the material.

This CDR3 is 16 amino acids long. Deletions cut 2 bases from V and 7 bases from J, with 21 bases between. Germline CDR1 SGDLS, CDR2 YYNGEE. Original methodology: The authors estimated nucleated cell counts from reference gene primer amplification. Assay: immunoSEQ multiplex PCR; the TCRdb copy retains only in-frame clones and omits some. The DNA gave D and trimming, while V, J and clone size come from that table. This sample carries some 200,000 clones, about 85% of them seen once, and the ten largest clones take approximately 12%. The sequencing sample was made of peripheral blood. The chain uses TRBV9 and TRBJ1-2; D is possibly TRBD1 (5 bases). The source is a woman aged 18 to 35 who had recovered from COVID-19. CDR3 loop: CASSVDLRWQGSGYTF. As DNA, the CDR3 is TGTGCCAGCAGCGTCGACCTCAGATGGCAGGGATCTGGCTACACCTTC.